The T cell receptor beta chain described here comes from a study of blood T cell repertoires in COVID-19 (dated by TCRdb to the early 2020s). Background on the whole study: The collaborator samples originated in the United States, Italy and Spain and spanned the acute and convalescent phases of COVID-19. The sample metadata nearly always contained a de-identified subject ID, COVID-19 status, age in years and sex. The samples were drawn from the first 160 participants of the ongoing ImmuneRACE study and from over a thousand subjects provided by 6 global collaborators. The repertoires were released in a freely available public database meant as a resource for research on the immune response to SARS-CoV-2. Where available, HLA class I and class II types were taken from metadata supplied by the sample provider and were not determined by assay-based typing. The material from the prospective study consisted of cDNA or gDNA derived from T cells, B-cell-depleted T cells, or PBMCs. The dataset comprised deeply sampled blood TCRbeta repertoires from subjects exposed to, actively infected with, or recovered from COVID-19.

TCRbeta CDR3 regions were amplified from genomic DNA using the immunoSEQ Assay, a bias-controlled multiplex PCR. As for the original processing: The number of nucleated cells in each sample was estimated from the amplification of reference gene primers within the assay. Sequence reads were collapsed and filtered to measure the absolute abundance of every unique TCRbeta CDR3 rearrangement. For each sample, productive Simpson clonality was calculated by taking the square root of Simpson's diversity index across productive rearrangements. Imported from immuneACCESS, the table was reduced by TCRdb to in-frame sequences with V and J called. These copies leave out some clones; in studies compared against another copy, an unresolved V gene accounts for under half, and the cause of the remainder is not known. D and trimming were read from the DNA, whereas the V and J calls and clone size are those reported in that table. Recorded for this sample are around 42,000 clones; about 80% of them occurred a single time. 30% to 40% of the sample goes to the ten largest clones.

A note on this clone: Its recognized antigen is unknown. No qualities accompany the bases; no much larger clone lies one base away.

Whole blood was collected in K2EDTA tubes by collaborating institutions according to the institutions' own protocols. For TCRbeta analysis, collaborators shipped samples as frozen whole blood, isolated PBMCs, or DNA extracted from either of those sample types. General findings and caveats noted by the study authors: The quantity of clinical and demographic metadata differed by source and by participant and was supplied without curation.

The origin of this receptor is a man older than 75 with active or convalescent COVID-19. Sequencing used peripheral blood.

The CDR3 here reads CASSPHGSGANVLTF. The DNA reads TGTGCCAGCAGCCCACACGGGTCTGGGGCCAACGTCCTGACTTTC. The chain is assembled from TRBV7-9 and TRBJ2-6, with no reliable assignment of the D segment. The CDR3 contains 15 residues, cysteine and phenylalanine counted. The entry retains the CDR3 DNA only, 45 bases that are in frame from base 1. V and J lose 5 bases and 1 base, and a span of 9 bases separates them. Sequences SEHNR (CDR1) and FQNEAQ (CDR2) are obtained from the germline V gene (reference sequence).